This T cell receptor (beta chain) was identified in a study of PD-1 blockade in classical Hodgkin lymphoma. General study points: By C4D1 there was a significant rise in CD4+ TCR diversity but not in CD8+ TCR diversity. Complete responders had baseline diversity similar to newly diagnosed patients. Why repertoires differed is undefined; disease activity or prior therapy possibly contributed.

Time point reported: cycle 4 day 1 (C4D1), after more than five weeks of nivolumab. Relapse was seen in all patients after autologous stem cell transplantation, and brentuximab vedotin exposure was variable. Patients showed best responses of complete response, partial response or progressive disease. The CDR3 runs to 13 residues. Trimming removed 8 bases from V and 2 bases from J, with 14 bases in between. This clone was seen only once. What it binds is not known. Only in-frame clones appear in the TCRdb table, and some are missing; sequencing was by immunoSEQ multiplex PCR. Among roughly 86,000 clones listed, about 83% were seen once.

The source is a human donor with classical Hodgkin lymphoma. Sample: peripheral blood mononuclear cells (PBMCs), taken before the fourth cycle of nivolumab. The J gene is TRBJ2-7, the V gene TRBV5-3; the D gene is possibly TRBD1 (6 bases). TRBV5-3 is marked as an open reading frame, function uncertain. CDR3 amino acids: CARLRGETYEQYF. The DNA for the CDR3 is TGTGCCAGGCTCAGGGGCGAGACCTACGAGCAGTACTTC.